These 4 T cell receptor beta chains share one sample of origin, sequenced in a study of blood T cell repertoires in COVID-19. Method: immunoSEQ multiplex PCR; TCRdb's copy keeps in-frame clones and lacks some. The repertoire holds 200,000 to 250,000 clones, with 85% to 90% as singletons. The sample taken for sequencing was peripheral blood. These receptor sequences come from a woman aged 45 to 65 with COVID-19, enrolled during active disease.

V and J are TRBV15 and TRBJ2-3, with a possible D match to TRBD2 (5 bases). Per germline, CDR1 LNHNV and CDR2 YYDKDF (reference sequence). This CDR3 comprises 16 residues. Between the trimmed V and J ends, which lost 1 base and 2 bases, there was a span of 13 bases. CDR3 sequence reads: CATSRVGGSSTDTQYF. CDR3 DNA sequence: TGTGCCACCAGCAGAGTCGGCGGGTCCTCCACAGATACGCAGTATTTT.

The CDR3 sequence is CASSLNSGRHQPQHF. CDR3 in DNA: TGTGCCAGCAGTTTGAACAGCGGCAGGCATCAGCCCCAGCATTTT. The chain combines TRBV28 with TRBJ1-5; D not certain. This CDR3 region has 15 residues. From germline, CDR1 is MDHEN and CDR2 SYDVKM. Trimming took off 3 bases at V and 5 bases at J, with 14 bases between the two ends.

CDR3 amino acids: CASSLTGTGTYEQYV. CDR3 DNA: TGTGCCAGCAGTCTCACTGGGACAGGGACCTACGAGCAGTACGTC. The V and J genes are TRBV27 and TRBJ2-7, with 9 bases fitting TRBD1. Germline CDR1 reads MNHEY; CDR2 reads SMNVEV (reference sequence). The length of the CDR3 is 15 residues. Trimming cost V 5 bases and J 2 bases; bases outside gene matches: 7.

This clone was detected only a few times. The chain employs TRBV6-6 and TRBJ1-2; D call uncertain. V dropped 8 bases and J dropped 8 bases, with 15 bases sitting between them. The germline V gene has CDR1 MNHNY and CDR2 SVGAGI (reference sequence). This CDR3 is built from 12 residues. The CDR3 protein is CASASNARGYTF. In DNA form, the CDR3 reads TGTGCCAGCGCTTCTAACGCCAGGGGCTACACCTTC.